This T cell receptor (beta chain) was sequenced in a study of blood T cell repertoires in COVID-19. Method: immunoSEQ multiplex PCR; TCRdb's copy keeps in-frame clones and lacks some. Of roughly 250,000 clones in the sample, around 90% were seen once. This clone occurred once. Germline CDR1 reads SGHAT; CDR2 reads FQDESV (reference sequence). This CDR3 comprises 13 residues. V dropped 5 bases and J dropped 4 bases, with 9 bases sitting between them. The material sequenced was peripheral blood. The chain joins TRBV11-1 to TRBJ1-3; D not resolved. The receptor's source is a man aged 55-75 years who had recovered from COVID-19. The CDR3 DNA sequence: TGTGCCAGCAGCCTTTACAAGGGAAACACCATATATTTT. This translates into CASSLYKGNTIYF.